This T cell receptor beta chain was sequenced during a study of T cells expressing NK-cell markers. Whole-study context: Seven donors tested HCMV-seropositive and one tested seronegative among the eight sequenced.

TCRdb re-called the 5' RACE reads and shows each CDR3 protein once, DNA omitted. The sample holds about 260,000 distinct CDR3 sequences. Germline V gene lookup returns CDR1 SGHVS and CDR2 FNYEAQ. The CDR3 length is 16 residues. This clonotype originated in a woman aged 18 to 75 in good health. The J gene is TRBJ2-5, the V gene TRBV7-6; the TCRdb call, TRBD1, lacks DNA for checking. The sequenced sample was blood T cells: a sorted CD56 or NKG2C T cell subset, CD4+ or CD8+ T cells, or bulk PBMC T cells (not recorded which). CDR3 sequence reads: CASVKGPGGSQETQYF.